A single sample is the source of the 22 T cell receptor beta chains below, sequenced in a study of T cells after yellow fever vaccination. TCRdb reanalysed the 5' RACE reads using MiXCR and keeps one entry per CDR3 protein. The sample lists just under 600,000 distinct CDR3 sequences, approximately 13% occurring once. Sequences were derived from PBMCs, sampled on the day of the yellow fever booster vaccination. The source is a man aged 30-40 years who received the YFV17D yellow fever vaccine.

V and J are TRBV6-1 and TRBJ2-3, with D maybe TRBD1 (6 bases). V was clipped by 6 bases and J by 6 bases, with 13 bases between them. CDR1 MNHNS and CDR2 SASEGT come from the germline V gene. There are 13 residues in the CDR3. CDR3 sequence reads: CASRDFQGDTQYF. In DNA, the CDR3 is TGTGCCAGCAGGGACTTCCAGGGGGATACGCAGTATTTT.

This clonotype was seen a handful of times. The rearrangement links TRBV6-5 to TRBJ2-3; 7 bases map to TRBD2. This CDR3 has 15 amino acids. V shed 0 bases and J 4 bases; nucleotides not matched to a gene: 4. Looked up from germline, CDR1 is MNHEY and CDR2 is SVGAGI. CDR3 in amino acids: CASSYSAGAADTQYF. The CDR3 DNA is TGTGCCAGCAGTTACTCGGCGGGAGCGGCAGATACGCAGTATTTT.

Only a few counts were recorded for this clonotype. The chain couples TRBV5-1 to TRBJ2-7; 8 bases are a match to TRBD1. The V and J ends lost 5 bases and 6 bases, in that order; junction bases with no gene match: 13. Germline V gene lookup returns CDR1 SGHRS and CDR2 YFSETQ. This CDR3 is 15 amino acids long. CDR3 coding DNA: TGCGCCAGCAGTCGAAGTCTCGGGACAGGCGGCGAGCAGTACTTC. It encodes CASSRSLGTGGEQYF. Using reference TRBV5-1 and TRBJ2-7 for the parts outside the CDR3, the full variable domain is KAGVTQTPRYLIKTRGQQVTLSCSPISGHRSVSWYQQTPGQGLQFLFEYFSETQRNKGNFPGRFSGRQFSNSRSEMNVSTLELGDSALYLCASSRSLGTGGEQYFGPGTRLTVT.

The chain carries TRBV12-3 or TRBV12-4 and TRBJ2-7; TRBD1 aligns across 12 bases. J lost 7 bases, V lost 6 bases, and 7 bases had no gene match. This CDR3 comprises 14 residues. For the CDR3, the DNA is TGTGCCAGCAGACCGGGACAGGGGGCGTTTGAGCAGTACTTC. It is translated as CASRPGQGAFEQYF.

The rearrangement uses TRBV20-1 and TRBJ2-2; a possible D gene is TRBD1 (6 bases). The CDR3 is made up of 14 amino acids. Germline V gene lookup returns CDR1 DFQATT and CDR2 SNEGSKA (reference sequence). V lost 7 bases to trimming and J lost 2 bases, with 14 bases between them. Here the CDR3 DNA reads TGCAGTGTTATGTCAGGGGTCAACACCGGGGAGCTGTTTTTT. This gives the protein CSVMSGVNTGELFF.

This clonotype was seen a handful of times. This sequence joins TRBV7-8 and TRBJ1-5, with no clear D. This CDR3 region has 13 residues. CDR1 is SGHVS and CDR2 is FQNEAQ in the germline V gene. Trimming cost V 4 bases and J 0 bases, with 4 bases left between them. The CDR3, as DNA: TGTGCCAGCAGCTGGCTTAGCAATCAGCCCCAGCATTTT. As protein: CASSWLSNQPQHF.

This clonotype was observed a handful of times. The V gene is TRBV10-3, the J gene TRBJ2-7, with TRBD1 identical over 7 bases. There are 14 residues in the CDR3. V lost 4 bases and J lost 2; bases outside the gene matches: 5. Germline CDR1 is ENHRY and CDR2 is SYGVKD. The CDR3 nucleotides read TGTGCCATCAGTGGGACAGGATACCCCTACGAGCAGTACTTC. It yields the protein CAISGTGYPYEQYF.

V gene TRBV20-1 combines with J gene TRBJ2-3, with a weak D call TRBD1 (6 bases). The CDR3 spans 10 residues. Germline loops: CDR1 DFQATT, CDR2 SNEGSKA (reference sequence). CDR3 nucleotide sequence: TGCAGCACAGGGAGAGATACGCAGTATTTT. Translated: CSTGRDTQYF.

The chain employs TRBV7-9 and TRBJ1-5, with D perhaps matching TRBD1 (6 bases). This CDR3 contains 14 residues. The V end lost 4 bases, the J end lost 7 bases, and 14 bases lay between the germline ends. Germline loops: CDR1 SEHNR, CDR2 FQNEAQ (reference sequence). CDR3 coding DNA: TGTGCCAGCAGCTGGGGGGGCGCGCAGCAGCCCCAGCATTTT. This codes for CASSWGGAQQPQHF.

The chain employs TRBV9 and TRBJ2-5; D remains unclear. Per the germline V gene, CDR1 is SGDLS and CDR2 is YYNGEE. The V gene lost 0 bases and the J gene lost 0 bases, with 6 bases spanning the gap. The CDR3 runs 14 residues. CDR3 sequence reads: CASSVDANQETQYF. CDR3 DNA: TGTGCCAGCAGCGTAGACGCGAACCAAGAGACCCAGTACTTC.

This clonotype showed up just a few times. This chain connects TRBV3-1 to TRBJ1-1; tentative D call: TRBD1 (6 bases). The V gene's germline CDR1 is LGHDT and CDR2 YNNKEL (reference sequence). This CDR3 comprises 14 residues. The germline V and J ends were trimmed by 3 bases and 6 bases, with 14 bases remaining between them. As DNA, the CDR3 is TGTGCCAGCAGCCACAGACAGGCGGGAGCTGAAGCTTTCTTT. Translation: CASSHRQAGAEAFF.

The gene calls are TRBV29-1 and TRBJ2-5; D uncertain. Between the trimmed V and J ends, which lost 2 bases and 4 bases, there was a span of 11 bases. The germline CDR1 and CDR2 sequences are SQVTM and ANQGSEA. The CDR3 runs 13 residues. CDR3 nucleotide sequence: TGCAGCGTTGAACGGCAGGTTAGAGAGACCCAGTACTTC. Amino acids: CSVERQVRETQYF.

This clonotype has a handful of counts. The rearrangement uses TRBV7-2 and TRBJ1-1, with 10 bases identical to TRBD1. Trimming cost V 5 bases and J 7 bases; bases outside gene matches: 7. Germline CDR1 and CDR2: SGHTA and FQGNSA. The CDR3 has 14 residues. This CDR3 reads CASSARQGAFEAFF. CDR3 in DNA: TGTGCCAGCAGCGCCCGACAGGGGGCGTTTGAAGCTTTCTTT.

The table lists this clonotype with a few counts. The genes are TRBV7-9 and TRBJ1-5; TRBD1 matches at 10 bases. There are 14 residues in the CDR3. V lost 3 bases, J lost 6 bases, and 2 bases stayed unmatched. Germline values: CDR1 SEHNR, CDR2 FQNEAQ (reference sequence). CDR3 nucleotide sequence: TGTGCCAGCAGCTTGACAGGGGGCCTTCAGCCCCAGCATTTT. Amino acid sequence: CASSLTGGLQPQHF.

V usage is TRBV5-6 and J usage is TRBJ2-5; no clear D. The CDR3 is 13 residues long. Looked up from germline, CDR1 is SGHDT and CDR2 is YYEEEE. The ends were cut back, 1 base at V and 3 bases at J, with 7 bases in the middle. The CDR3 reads CASSLSRKETQYF. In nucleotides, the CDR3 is TGTGCCAGCAGCTTGAGTAGAAAAGAGACCCAGTACTTC. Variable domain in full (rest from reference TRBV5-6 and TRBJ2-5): DAGVTQSPTHLIKTRGQQVTLRCSPKSGHDTVSWYQQALGQGPQFIFQYYEEEERQRGNFPDRFSGHQFPNYSSELNVNALLLGDSALYLCASSLSRKETQYFGPGTRLLVL.

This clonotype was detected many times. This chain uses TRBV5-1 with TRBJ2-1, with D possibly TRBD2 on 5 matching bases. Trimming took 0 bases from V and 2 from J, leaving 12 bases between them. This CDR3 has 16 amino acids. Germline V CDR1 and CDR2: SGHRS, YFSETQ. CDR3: CASSLAGSGTYNEQFF. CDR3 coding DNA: TGCGCCAGCAGCTTGGCCGGGTCGGGAACCTACAATGAGCAGTTCTTC.

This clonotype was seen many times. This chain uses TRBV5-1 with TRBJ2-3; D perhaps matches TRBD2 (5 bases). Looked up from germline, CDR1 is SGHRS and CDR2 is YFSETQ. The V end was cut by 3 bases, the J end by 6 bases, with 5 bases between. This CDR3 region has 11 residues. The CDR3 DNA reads TGCGCCAGCAGCTCGGGGGATACGCAGTATTTT. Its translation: CASSSGDTQYF.

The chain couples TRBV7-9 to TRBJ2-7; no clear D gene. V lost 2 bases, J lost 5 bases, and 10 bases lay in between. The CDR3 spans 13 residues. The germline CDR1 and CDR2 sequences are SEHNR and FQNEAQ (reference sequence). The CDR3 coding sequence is TGTGCCAGCAGCTTAATTCGGGCCGACGAGCAGTACTTC. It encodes CASSLIRADEQYF.

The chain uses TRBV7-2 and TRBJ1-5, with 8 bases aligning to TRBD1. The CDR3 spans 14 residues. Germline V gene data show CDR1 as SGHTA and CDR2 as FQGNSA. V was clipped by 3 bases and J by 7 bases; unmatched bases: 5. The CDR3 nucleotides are TGTGCCAGCAGCTTGACAGGGGCGCGGCAGCCCCAGCATTTT. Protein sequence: CASSLTGARQPQHF.

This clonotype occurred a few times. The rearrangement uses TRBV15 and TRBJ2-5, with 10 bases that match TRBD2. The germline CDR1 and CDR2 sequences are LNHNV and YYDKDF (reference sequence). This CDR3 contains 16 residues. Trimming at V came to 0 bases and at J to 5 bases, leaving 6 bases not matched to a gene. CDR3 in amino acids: CATSREAGGPVETQYF. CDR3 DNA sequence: TGTGCCACCAGCAGAGAAGCGGGAGGGCCGGTTGAGACCCAGTACTTC.

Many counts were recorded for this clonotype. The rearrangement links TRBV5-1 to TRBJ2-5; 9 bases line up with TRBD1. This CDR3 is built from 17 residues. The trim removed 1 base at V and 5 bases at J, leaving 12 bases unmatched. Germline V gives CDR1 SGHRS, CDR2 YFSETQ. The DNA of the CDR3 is TGCGCCAGCAGCTTGTTTTCGGGGACAGGGTCTCCGGAGACCCAGTACTTC. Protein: CASSLFSGTGSPETQYF.

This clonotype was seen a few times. The CDR3 DNA follows: TGTGCCAGCAGCTTAGCGCGGGGCGGGAGGGCCGGAGAGACCCAGTACTTC. This encodes CASSLARGGRAGETQYF. The chain uses TRBV7-2 and TRBJ2-5, with TRBD2 identical over 9 bases. This CDR3 region has 17 residues. The ends lost 0 bases at V and 4 bases at J; junction bases unmatched: 9. Per germline, CDR1 SGHTA and CDR2 FQGNSA.